Listed here are 4 T cell receptor beta chains from one sample, sequenced in a study of cytomegalovirus exposure and HLA in healthy donors. This PCR relied on a set of 60 Vbeta primers and 13 Jbeta primers. Assay used: immunoSEQ multiplex PCR; TCRdb lists only in-frame clones, some missing. The sample carries roughly 100,000 clones, approximately 70% recorded once. The sequenced material came from PBMCs. The receptors come from a woman in her fifties or sixties in good health and CMV-seronegative.

V gene TRBV5-1 combines with J gene TRBJ2-6; TRBD1 aligns across 7 bases. The CDR3 has 15 amino acids. The ends lost 0 bases at V and 3 bases at J; junction bases unmatched: 0. Germline V CDR1 and CDR2: SGHRS, YFSETQ. CDR3 DNA sequence: TGCGCCAGCAGCTTGGGGACAGGTGGGGCCAACGTCCTGACTTTC. Translated: CASSLGTGGANVLTF.

The rearrangement links TRBV5-6 to TRBJ1-2; 9 nucleotides align to TRBD1. From germline, CDR1 is SGHDT and CDR2 YYEEEE. The junction had 7 bases not matched to a gene; V was cut back by 3 bases and J by 4 bases. The CDR3 totals 15 residues. The CDR3 here is CASSSRDRAFYGYTF. CDR3 bases: TGTGCCAGCAGCTCCCGGGACAGGGCATTCTATGGCTACACCTTC.

This rearrangement joins TRBV6-5 to TRBJ2-1; D may be TRBD2 (5 bases). Germline-derived CDR1 and CDR2 are MNHEY and SVGAGI. The germline V and J ends were trimmed by 5 bases and 5 bases, with 16 bases remaining between them. CDR3 length: 15 amino acids. In DNA, the CDR3 is TGTGCCAGCAGTCGACCTGAAGCGGACCACAATGAGCAGTTCTTC. Translating gives CASSRPEADHNEQFF.

The gene calls are TRBV2 and TRBJ2-2; tentatively, D is TRBD1 (6 bases). Germline values: CDR1 SNHLY, CDR2 FYNNEI. The CDR3 is made up of 13 amino acids. Trimming shortened V by 7 bases and J by 7 bases, and 13 bases separated the two germline ends. The CDR3 DNA is TGTGCCAGCACCCCGGAAGGGGGCGGGGAGCTGTTTTTT. This encodes CASTPEGGGELFF.